A single sample gave rise to the 20 T cell receptor beta chains below, sequenced in a study of blood T cell repertoires in COVID-19. Generated by immunoSEQ multiplex PCR, the TCRdb table keeps only in-frame clones and is missing some. The sample consists of about 110,000 clones, 65% to 90% of them appearing once. Specimen: peripheral blood. These receptors originate from a woman aged 55 to 70 with acute or convalescent COVID-19.

The V call is TRBV13, the J call TRBJ1-1; D uncertain. Trimming took 4 bases from V and 7 from J, leaving 13 bases between them. CDR1 is PRHDT and CDR2 is FYEKMQ in the germline V gene (reference sequence). The CDR3 is made up of 13 amino acids. The CDR3 DNA reads TGTGCCAGCAGCTCGGGCCCGGAGGGTGAAGCTTTCTTT. Encoded protein: CASSSGPEGEAFF.

This clone was picked up a small number of times. The chain has TRBV23-1 and TRBJ1-4; D unresolved. TRBV23-1 is reported as an ORF; its role is uncertain. This CDR3 is 14 amino acids long. Trimming took off 0 bases at V and 7 bases at J, with 9 bases between the two ends. Here the CDR3 reads CASSQSVRGEKLFF. Written as DNA, the CDR3 is TGCGCCAGCAGTCAATCGGTCCGGGGTGAAAAACTGTTTTTT.

V and J are TRBV6-2 or TRBV6-3 and TRBJ2-3, with D possibly TRBD2 on 7 matching bases. In germline, CDR1 is MNHEY, CDR2 SVGEGT. The CDR3 loop spans 14 amino acids. The V end was cut by 2 bases, the J end by 7 bases, with 13 bases between. CDR3 sequence (DNA): TGTGCCAGCAGTTACGGGTCGGGGGGCTATACGCAGTATTTT. Protein product: CASSYGSGGYTQYF.

This sequence joins TRBV19 and TRBJ1-2; TRBD1 matches at 10 bases. V lost 3 bases and J lost 3; bases outside the gene matches: 10. Germline CDR1 is LNHDA and CDR2 is SQIVND (reference sequence). The CDR3 is made up of 17 amino acids. The CDR3 spells CASSILSGTGDHYGYTF. The CDR3 bases are TGTGCCAGTAGTATTCTCTCCGGGACAGGGGACCACTATGGCTACACCTTC.

J is TRBJ2-5 and V is TRBV7-6; 8 positions match TRBD2. V shed 1 base, J shed 6 bases, and the junction held 13 bases outside the gene matches. The germline gives CDR1 SGHVS, CDR2 FNYEAQ. The CDR3 runs 17 residues. CDR3 residues: CASSLGHGGASGKTQYF. The CDR3 region has the DNA TGTGCCAGCAGCTTAGGACACGGGGGGGCCTCAGGGAAGACCCAGTACTTC.

V is TRBV7-9 and J is TRBJ1-2; perhaps TRBD1 as D (6 bases). Trimming pared 3 bases from V and 7 bases from J, leaving 12 bases between. From germline, CDR1 is SEHNR and CDR2 FQNEAQ (reference sequence). The CDR3 has 13 amino acids. The CDR3 sequence: CASSLDSGGGYTF. CDR3 coding DNA: TGTGCCAGCAGCTTGGACAGCGGCGGTGGCTACACCTTC.

This clone was counted at least ten times. This chain links TRBV4-1 with TRBJ2-2; a weak D match, TRBD2 (6 bases). Deletions cut 3 bases from V and 5 bases from J, with 7 bases between. Germline CDR1 is MGHRA and CDR2 is YSYEKL. The length of the CDR3 is 13 residues. This CDR3 is CASSHAGTGELFF. In DNA, the CDR3 is TGCGCCAGCAGCCATGCGGGGACCGGGGAGCTGTTTTTT.

The sample holds a few counts of this clone. This chain connects TRBV9 to TRBJ2-7; D remains unclear. The CDR3 spans 12 residues. Germline V gives CDR1 SGDLS, CDR2 YYNGEE. Trimming took off 4 bases at V and 2 bases at J, with 7 bases between the two ends. The CDR3 loop is CASSPSPYEQYF. In DNA, the CDR3 is TGTGCCAGCAGCCCCTCCCCCTACGAGCAGTACTTC. The whole variable domain, remainder taken from reference TRBV9 and TRBJ2-7, is DSGVTQTPKHLITATGQRVTLRCSPRSGDLSVYWYQQSLDQGLQFLIQYYNGEERAKGNILERFSAQQFPDLHSELNLSSLELGDSALYFCASSPSPYEQYFGPGTRLTVT.

The genes are TRBV6-5 and TRBJ1-2, with D possibly TRBD1 on 5 matching bases. CDR3 length equals 14 residues. Trimming removed 2 bases at V and 4 bases at J, with 11 bases between. CDR1 is MNHEY, CDR2 SVGAGI, per germline. The CDR3 reads CASSYGVGAYGYTF. The CDR3 DNA reads TGTGCCAGCAGTTACGGTGTAGGGGCCTATGGCTACACCTTC.

This chain links TRBV4-2 with TRBJ2-3; TRBD2 aligns across 9 bases. The germline CDR1 and CDR2 sequences are LGHNA and YNFKEQ. CDR3 length: 15 amino acids. With V trimmed by 4 bases and J by 4 bases, 6 bases remained unmatched. The DNA of the CDR3 is TGTGCCAGCAGCCCCGGCGGGGGGGCCGCAGATACGCAGTATTTT. It yields the protein CASSPGGGAADTQYF.

In DNA form, the CDR3 reads TGTGCCAGCAGCTTGGTGGGGGGTGACCAAGAGACCCAGTACTTC. It translates to CASSLVGGDQETQYF. The genes are TRBV5-8 and TRBJ2-5; D possibly corresponds to TRBD2 (6 bases). The CDR3 runs to 15 residues. Per germline, CDR1 SGHTS and CDR2 YDEGEE. V was clipped by 0 bases and J by 0 bases, with 9 bases between them.

The genes are TRBV30 and TRBJ1-5; no clear D gene. V lost 3 bases and J lost 5, with 11 bases in between. Germline V CDR1 and CDR2: GTSNPN, SVGIG (reference sequence). This CDR3 spans 13 amino acids. The CDR3 coding sequence is TGTGCCTGGAGCATCATGCGGGATCAGCCCCAGCATTTT. Translation gives CAWSIMRDQPQHF.

The V gene is TRBV3-1 (or the pseudogene TRBV3-2), the J gene TRBJ2-3; D possibly corresponds to TRBD1 (6 bases). V gave up 1 base and J gave up 0 bases, with 11 bases separating them. Germline CDR1 and CDR2: LGHDT and YNNKEL (reference sequence). The CDR3 consists of 16 residues. CDR3 protein: CASSQGKGDSTDTQYF. For the CDR3, the DNA is TGTGCCAGCAGCCAAGGTAAGGGGGATAGCACAGATACGCAGTATTTT.

The chain is built from TRBV4-3 and TRBJ1-2, with a weak D call TRBD1 (5 bases). The CDR3 is 13 residues long. The V end was cut by 4 bases, the J end by 2 bases, with 8 bases between. Germline V gives CDR1 LGHNA, CDR2 YSLEER. CDR3 DNA: TGCGCCAGCAGCCCGAACAGGAACTATGGCTACACCTTC. Protein: CASSPNRNYGYTF.

This clone has just a few counts. The chain carries TRBV4-3 and TRBJ1-6, with 9 bases that match TRBD1. Germline CDR1 reads LGHNA; CDR2 reads YSLEER. V trimming: 1 base; J trimming: 8 bases; junction bases outside the gene matches: 6. This CDR3 is built from 16 residues. The CDR3 DNA sequence: TGCGCCAGCAGCCAAGGGGACAGGGTCGGGGATTCACCCCTCCACTTT. Translating gives CASSQGDRVGDSPLHF.

The genes are TRBV5-1 and TRBJ1-4; D unresolved. In germline, CDR1 is SGHRS, CDR2 YFSETQ. V dropped 0 bases and J dropped 0 bases, with 9 bases sitting between them. This CDR3 has 16 amino acids. DNA for the CDR3: TGCGCCAGCAGCTTGGGAACAGTGACAACTAATGAAAAACTGTTTTTT. This translates into CASSLGTVTTNEKLFF.

This rearrangement joins TRBV28 to TRBJ1-5, with D possibly matching TRBD1 (6 bases). CDR3 length: 14 amino acids. Germline CDR1 reads MDHEN; CDR2 reads SYDVKM. V lost 0 bases, J lost 5 bases, and 8 bases lay in between. CDR3 DNA: TGTGCCAGCAGTTTATGGGCAGGGGATCAGCCCCAGCATTTT. This encodes CASSLWAGDQPQHF. Filled out from reference TRBV28 and TRBJ1-5, the complete variable domain reads DVKVTQSSRYLVKRTGEKVFLECVQDMDHENMFWYRQDPGLGLRLIYFSYDVKMKEKGDIPEGYSVSREKKERFSLILESASTNQTSMYLCASSLWAGDQPQHFGDGTRLSIL.

The chain joins TRBV18 to TRBJ1-2; a weak D match, TRBD1 (5 bases). V lost 0 bases, J lost 0 bases, and 8 bases lay in between. Germline V CDR1 and CDR2: KGHSH, LQKENI. This CDR3 has 15 residues. As DNA, the CDR3 is TGTGCCAGCTCACCACCGCCAGGGTCTAACTATGGCTACACCTTC. It encodes CASSPPPGSNYGYTF.

The gene calls are TRBV3-1 (or the pseudogene TRBV3-2) and TRBJ1-4, with 7 bases fitting TRBD1. The CDR3 contains 21 residues. Germline V gene data show CDR1 as LGHDT and CDR2 as YNNKEL (reference sequence). V shed 0 bases and J 7 bases; nucleotides not matched to a gene: 23. CDR3 in DNA: TGTGCCAGCAGCCAAGACCCGCCTTCGACAGGGTTAATCGGTGTAGGTGAAAAACTGTTTTTT. This encodes CASSQDPPSTGLIGVGEKLFF.

This clone was recorded many times. The V and J genes are TRBV4-1 and TRBJ1-1; 9 bases agree with TRBD1. The V gene end was trimmed by 3 bases and the J gene end by 1 base; junction bases not matched to a gene: 3. Germline CDR1 is MGHRA and CDR2 is YSYEKL. The CDR3 length is 15 residues. The chain's CDR3 is CASSQGDRANTEAFF. The CDR3 region has the DNA TGCGCCAGCAGCCAGGGGGACAGGGCGAACACTGAAGCTTTCTTT.